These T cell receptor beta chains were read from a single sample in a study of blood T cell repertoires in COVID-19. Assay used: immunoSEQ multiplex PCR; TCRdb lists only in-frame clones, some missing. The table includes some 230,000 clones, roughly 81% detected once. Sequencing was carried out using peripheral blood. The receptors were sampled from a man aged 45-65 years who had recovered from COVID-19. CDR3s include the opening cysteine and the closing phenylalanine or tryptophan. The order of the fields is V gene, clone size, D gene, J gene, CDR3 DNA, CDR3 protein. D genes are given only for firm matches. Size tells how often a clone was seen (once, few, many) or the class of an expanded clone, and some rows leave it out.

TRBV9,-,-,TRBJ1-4,TGTGCCAGCAGCGCGACAGGTCGGGCTAATGAAAAACTGTTTTTT,CASSATGRANEKLFF
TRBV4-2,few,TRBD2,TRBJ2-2,TGTGCCAGCAGCCAAGAATCAAAGCGGGGGTCCGGGGAGCTGTTTTTT,CASSQESKRGSGELFF
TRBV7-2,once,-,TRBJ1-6,TGTGCCAGCAGCGCGCGGTCCTACGCTTCTAGTTCACCCCTCCACTTT,CASSARSYASSSPLHF
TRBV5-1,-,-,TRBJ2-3,TGCGCCAGCAGCTTGCAAGCGTTGGCGGATACGCAGTATTTT,CASSLQALADTQYF
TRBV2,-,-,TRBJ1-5,TGTGCCAGCAGTGAAACTACTTTGGGCAATCAGCCCCAGCATTTT,CASSETTLGNQPQHF
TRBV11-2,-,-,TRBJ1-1,TGTGCCAGCAGCCGAGGGAAGGGTCAAGGGAACACTGAAGCTTTCTTT,CASSRGKGQGNTEAFF
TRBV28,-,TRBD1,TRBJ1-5,TGTGCCATTAAACAGGGGAATAGCAATCAGCCCCAGCATTTT,CAIKQGNSNQPQHF
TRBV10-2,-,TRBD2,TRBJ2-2,TGCGCCAGCACCTTAGCGGGAGCAACCACCGGGGAGCTGTTTTTT,CASTLAGATTGELFF
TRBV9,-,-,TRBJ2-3,TGTGCCAGCAGCGTACGGTCTAGCCCCCCAGATACGCAGTATTTT,CASSVRSSPPDTQYF
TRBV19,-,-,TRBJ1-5,TGTGCCAGTAGCCCCTACCCGGGGGGAAGCAATCAGCCCCAGCATTTT,CASSPYPGGSNQPQHF
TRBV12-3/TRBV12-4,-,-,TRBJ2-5,TGTGCCAGCAGTTTCAGCAGGCAAGAGACCCAGTACTTC,CASSFSRQETQYF
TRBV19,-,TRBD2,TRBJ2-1,TGTGCCAGTTCCCGGCTAGCGGGACTCCTAGCCGTCAATGAGCAGTTCTTC,CASSRLAGLLAVNEQFF
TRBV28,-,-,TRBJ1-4,TGTGCCAGCAGACCCGGGAGCTATGAAAAACTGTTTTTT,CASRPGSYEKLFF
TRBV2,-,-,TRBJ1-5,TGTGCCAGCAGTGAGGACAGACTTAGCAATCAGCCCCAGCATTTT,CASSEDRLSNQPQHF
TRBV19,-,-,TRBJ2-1,TGTGCCAGTAGGGGGAGGTTCGGTGAGCAGTTCTTC,CASRGRFGEQFF
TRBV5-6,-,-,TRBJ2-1,TGTGCCAGCACCCTTGTAGAGAGCTCCTACAATGAGCAGTTCTTC,CASTLVESSYNEQFF
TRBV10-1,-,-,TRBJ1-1,TGCGCCAGCAGAAGGGGCTTGAACACTGAAGCTTTCTTT,CASRRGLNTEAFF
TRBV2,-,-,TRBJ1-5,TGTGCCAGCACCCCGGGGTGGAGCAATCAGCCCCAGCATTTT,CASTPGWSNQPQHF
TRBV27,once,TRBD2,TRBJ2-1,TGTGCCAGCAGTTTTAGCGGGAGCGACAATGAGCAGTTCTTC,CASSFSGSDNEQFF
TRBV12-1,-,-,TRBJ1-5,TGTGCCAGCAGCTTGTGGGTAGGGAGGTCGGTTCAGCCCCAGCATTTT,CASSLWVGRSVQPQHF
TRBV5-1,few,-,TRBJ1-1,TGCGCCAGCAGCCAGGGTACTGAAGCTTTCTTT,CASSQGTEAFF
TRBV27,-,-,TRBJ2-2,TGTGCCAGCAGTTTACGTCCTAACACCGGGGAGCTGTTTTTT,CASSLRPNTGELFF
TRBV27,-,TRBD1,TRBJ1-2,TGTGCCAGACTTCGACAGGGAGCTAGCTATGGCTACACCTTC,CARLRQGASYGYTF
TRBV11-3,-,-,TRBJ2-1,TGTGCCAGCAGCTCGAGCGTTTCCGCTGCCAATGAGCAGTTCTTC,CASSSSVSAANEQFF
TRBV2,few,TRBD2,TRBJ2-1,TGTGCCAGCAGTGGACTAGCGGGAGGGCTTATGTCCTACAATGAGCAGTTCTTC,CASSGLAGGLMSYNEQFF
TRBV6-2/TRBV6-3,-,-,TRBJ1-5,TGTGCCAGCAGTCCGGACAGAGTGCGGAATCAGCCCCAGCATTTT,CASSPDRVRNQPQHF
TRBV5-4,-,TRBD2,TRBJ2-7,TGTGCCAGCAGCTTGGCTAGCGGGAGAGGCTACGAGCAGTACTTC,CASSLASGRGYEQYF
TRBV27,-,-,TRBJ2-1,TGTGCCAGCTACCCATTCGCACAGGGTGGCAATGAGCAGTTCTTC,CASYPFAQGGNEQFF
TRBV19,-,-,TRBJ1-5,TGTGCCAGTAGTATTGGGGGCCAGTCCCGATTCAATCAGCCCCAGCATTTT,CASSIGGQSRFNQPQHF
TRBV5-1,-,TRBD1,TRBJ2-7,TGCGCCAGCAGCCCGACAGGACAGGGTACGGATCGCGAGCAGTACTTC,CASSPTGQGTDREQYF
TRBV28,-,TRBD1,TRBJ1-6,TGTGCCAGCAGGGGACAGGGAGATTCACCCCTCCACTTT,CASRGQGDSPLHF
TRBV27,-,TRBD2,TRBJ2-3,TGTGCCAGCAGTTTTTCGCTAGCGGGATCAGATACGCAGTATTTT,CASSFSLAGSDTQYF
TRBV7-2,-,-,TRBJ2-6,TGTGCCAGCAGCGACTTCTTAGGCTCTGGGGCCAACGTCCTGACTTTC,CASSDFLGSGANVLTF
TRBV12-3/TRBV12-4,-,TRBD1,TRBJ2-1,TGTGCCAGTAGAGGGGGCGGTGTATATGAGCAGTTCTTC,CASRGGGVYEQFF
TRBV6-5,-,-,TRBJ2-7,TGTGCCAGCAGTTTCAGAAGGGGACACCCGGTTGGCGAGCAGTACTTC,CASSFRRGHPVGEQYF
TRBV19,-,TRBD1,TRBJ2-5,TGTGCCAGTAGAACGACAGGGGGCGGAGAGACCCAGTACTTC,CASRTTGGGETQYF
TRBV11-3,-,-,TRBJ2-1,TGTGCCAGCAGCTTAGGGTCGGGACTTGCCTCCTACAATGAGCAGTTCTTC,CASSLGSGLASYNEQFF
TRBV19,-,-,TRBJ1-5,TGTGCCAGTAGTATGATCCCACAGAATCAGCCCCAGCATTTT,CASSMIPQNQPQHF
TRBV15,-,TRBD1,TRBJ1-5,TGTGCCACCAGCATTACAGGGGGCGGACAGCCCCAGCATTTT,CATSITGGGQPQHF
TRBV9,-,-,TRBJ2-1,TGTGCCAGCAGCGTAGAGCAATCGTACAATGAGCAGTTCTTC,CASSVEQSYNEQFF
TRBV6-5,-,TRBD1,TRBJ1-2,TGTGCCAGCAGTTACTCGGGACAGGGAGGATATGGCTACACCTTC,CASSYSGQGGYGYTF
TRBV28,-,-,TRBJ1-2,TGTGCCAGCAAAACCGGGACACCAAATAACTATGGCTACACCTTC,CASKTGTPNNYGYTF
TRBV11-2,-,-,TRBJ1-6,TGTGCCAGCAGCTTGTCGCAGGGCCACCCATATAATTCACCCCTCCACTTT,CASSLSQGHPYNSPLHF
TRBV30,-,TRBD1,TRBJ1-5,TGTGCCTGGAGTACAACCGGGACAGAGCGTACTCAGCCCCAGCATTTT,CAWSTTGTERTQPQHF
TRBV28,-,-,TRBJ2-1,TGTGCCAGCAGTTGGAGAAATGAGCAGTTCTTC,CASSWRNEQFF
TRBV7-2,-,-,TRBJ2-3,TGTGCCAGCAGCTCCTCCCCCTTCCGCACAGATACGCAGTATTTT,CASSSSPFRTDTQYF
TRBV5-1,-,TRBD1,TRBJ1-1,TGCGCCAGCAGCTCCTCCGACAGGGGGCCCGTTTACACTGAAGCTTTCTTT,CASSSSDRGPVYTEAFF
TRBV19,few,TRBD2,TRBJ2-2,TGTGCCAGTAGTCGCCCGGGACAGACACTAGCGGGCAACACCGGGGAGCTGTTTTTT,CASSRPGQTLAGNTGELFF
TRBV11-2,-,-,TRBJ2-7,TGTGCCAGCAGCCCGGGACACCGGGGCAACGAGCAGTACTTC,CASSPGHRGNEQYF
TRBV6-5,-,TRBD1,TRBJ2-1,TGTGCCAGCAGGGTCCGGGACAGCTCCTACAATGAGCAGTTCTTC,CASRVRDSSYNEQFF
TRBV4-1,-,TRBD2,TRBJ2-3,TGCGCCAGCAGCTATGGGACTAGCCCCACAGATACGCAGTATTTT,CASSYGTSPTDTQYF
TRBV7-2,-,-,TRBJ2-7,TGTGCCAGCAGCTTAGTCCGTCTCGGAGGTTACGAGCAGTACTTC,CASSLVRLGGYEQYF
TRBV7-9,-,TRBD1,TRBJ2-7,TGTGCCAGCAGCCTCTGGACAGGGGGCATATACGAGCAGTACTTC,CASSLWTGGIYEQYF
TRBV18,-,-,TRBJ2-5,TGTGCCAGCTCCCGGGCGGGAGAGACCCAGTACTTC,CASSRAGETQYF